These 7 T cell receptor beta chains were sequenced from one sample in a study of vaccination and CD4 T cells after COVID-19. CD4+ T cells that had been cultured provided DNA sequenced with the Oncomine TCR Beta short-read assay. One entry per CDR3 protein results from TCRdb running MiXCR on the PCR reads. The table shows 9,000 to 15,000 distinct CDR3 sequences, with around 48% occurring only once. No antigens are known for them. Treatment denoted: approximately 9-day PBMC culture with coronavirus spike peptide pools or control peptides (ViraFEST assay). The sequenced sample consisted of CD4+ T cells from blood, cultured in vitro. Receptors were obtained from a human donor who had recovered from COVID-19.

A word on this clonotype: The junction departs from germline at one end; a sequencing error may be responsible. CDR3: CTSSLEGTSGNTIYF. In DNA, the CDR3 is TGTACCAGCAGCTTAGAAGGGACCTCTGGAAACACCATATATTTT. The V gene is TRBV7-9, the J gene TRBJ1-3; the D gene is possibly TRBD1 (5 bases). This CDR3 is 15 amino acids long. In germline, CDR1 is SEHNR, CDR2 FQNEAQ (reference sequence). Based on the CDR3 plus reference TRBV7-9 and TRBJ1-3, the full variable domain is DTGVSQNPRHKITKRGQNVTFRCDPISEHNRLYWYRQTLGQGPEFLTYFQNEAQLEKSRLLSDRFSAERPKGSFSTLEIQRTEQGDSAMYLCTSSLEGTSGNTIYFGEGSWLTVV.

The chain is built from TRBV7-8 and TRBJ2-2; 8 nucleotides match TRBD1. Germline assignment: CDR1 SGHVS and CDR2 FQNEAQ. The CDR3 spans 15 residues. J gave up 7 bases and V 1 base, and 5 bases lay outside the gene matches. CDR3 residues: CASSLGYRGFGELFF. CDR3 DNA: TGTGCCAGCAGCTTAGGTTACAGGGGGTTCGGGGAGCTGTTTTTT.

This chain joins TRBV6-1 and TRBJ1-1; D is perhaps TRBD1 (5 bases). The CDR3 spans 14 residues. The V end was cut by 5 bases, the J end by 7 bases, with 17 bases between. The germline CDR1 and CDR2 sequences are MNHNS and SASEGT. Here the CDR3 reads CASSKLWGTGEAFF. CDR3 DNA: TGTGCCAGCAGTAAACTTTGGGGGACCGGTGAAGCTTTCTTT.

This sequence joins TRBV11-3 and TRBJ2-1; D gene ambiguous. The CDR3 totals 15 residues. Germline CDR1 is SGHNT and CDR2 is YENEEA. V gave up 5 bases and J gave up 8 bases, with 19 bases separating them. CDR3 in amino acids: CASSNKLGQDDEQFF. The CDR3 nucleotides are TGTGCCAGCAGCAATAAACTGGGTCAAGACGATGAGCAGTTCTTC.

V gene TRBV11-2 combines with J gene TRBJ2-6; 7 positions match TRBD1. The CDR3 has 19 residues. V lost 0 bases to trimming and J lost 3 bases; unmatched junction nucleotides: 11. Germline CDR1 is SGHAT and CDR2 is FQNNGV. CDR3 sequence (DNA): TGTGCCAGCAGCTTAGAATACTATCGTAGGGGGCGTGGGGCCAACGTCCTGACTTTC. It encodes CASSLEYYRRGRGANVLTF. Using reference TRBV11-2 and TRBJ2-6 for the parts outside the CDR3, the full variable domain is EAGVAQSPRYKIIEKRQSVAFWCNPISGHATLYWYQQILGQGPKLLIQFQNNGVVDDSQLPKDRFSAERLKGVDSTLKIQPAKLEDSAVYLCASSLEYYRRGRGANVLTFGAGSRLTVL.

The chain uses TRBV10-3 and TRBJ2-3; D remains unclear. This CDR3 region has 12 residues. V shed 7 bases and J shed 10 bases, with 15 bases lying between them. Germline lookup yields CDR1 ENHRY and CDR2 SYGVKD. This CDR3 is CAIMSHPPAQYF. The CDR3 nucleotides read TGTGCCATCATGAGCCATCCCCCCGCGCAGTATTTT.

This clonotype came up a few times. The chain combines TRBV6-1 with TRBJ2-6; 10 positions match TRBD1. Trimming took 6 bases from V and 4 from J; bases not matched to a gene: 12. Germline values: CDR1 MNHNS, CDR2 SASEGT. The CDR3 covers 18 residues. The CDR3 sequence is CASRLQGTGAGGANVLTF. The CDR3 DNA follows: TGTGCCAGCAGATTACAAGGGACAGGGGCAGGGGGGGCCAACGTCCTGACTTTC.